What follows is one TCR beta chain and its context. No antigen is known for it. The V end lost 3 bases, the J end lost 3 bases, and 6 bases lay between the germline ends. The CDR3 has 11 residues. The germline CDR1 and CDR2 sequences are SQVTM and ANQGSEA. Amplified regions were TCR beta CDR3 sequences from RNA transcripts. The HTBI set primed first-round TCR CDR3 RT-PCR. TCRdb re-analysed the multiplex PCR reads in MiXCR, keeping a single row per CDR3 protein. The table includes about 690,000 distinct CDR3 sequences, approximately 15% detected once. These data originate in a study of T cells in Graves' hyperthyroidism and ophthalmopathy. Study-level points and caveats: Most thyroid clonotypes that were expanded above 0.001 also turned up in blood. In validation, the model predicted ophthalmopathy. These predictions came a median approximately six months before onset.

This sequence joins TRBV29-1 and TRBJ2-7; D is undetermined. Sequencing used blood. The receptor's source is a middle-aged man with Graves' hyperthyroidism. The CDR3 DNA reads as TGCAGCGTTGACTCAGACTACGAGCAGTACTTC. Protein sequence: CSVDSDYEQYF.